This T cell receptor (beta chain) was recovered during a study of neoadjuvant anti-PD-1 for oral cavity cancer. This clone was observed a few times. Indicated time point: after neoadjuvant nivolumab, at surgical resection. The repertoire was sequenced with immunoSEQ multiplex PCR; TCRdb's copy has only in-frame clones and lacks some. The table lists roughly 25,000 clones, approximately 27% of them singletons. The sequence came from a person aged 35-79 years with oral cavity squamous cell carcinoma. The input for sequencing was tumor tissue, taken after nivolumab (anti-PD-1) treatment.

The DNA of the CDR3 is TGCGCCAGCAGCCGACGCCGGGACACTAATGAAAAACTGTTTTTT. It codes for CASSRRRDTNEKLFF. The J gene is TRBJ1-4, the V gene TRBV5-1; a possible D gene is TRBD1 (5 bases). CDR3 length: 15 amino acids. Trimming cost V 4 bases and J 2 bases, with 12 bases left between them. Per germline, CDR1 SGHRS and CDR2 YFSETQ.